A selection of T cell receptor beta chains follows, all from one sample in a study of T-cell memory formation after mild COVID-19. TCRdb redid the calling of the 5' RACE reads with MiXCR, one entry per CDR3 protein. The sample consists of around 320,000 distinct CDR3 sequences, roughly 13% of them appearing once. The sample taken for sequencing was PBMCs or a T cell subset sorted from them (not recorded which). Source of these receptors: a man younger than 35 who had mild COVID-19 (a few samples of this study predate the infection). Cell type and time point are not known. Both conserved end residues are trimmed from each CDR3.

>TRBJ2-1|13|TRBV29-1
SVPVAGGMYNEQF
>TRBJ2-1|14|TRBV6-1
ASSEGTGKSRNEQF
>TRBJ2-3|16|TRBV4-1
ASSHQKAGTGFEDTQY
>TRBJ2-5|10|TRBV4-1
ASSQDWETQY
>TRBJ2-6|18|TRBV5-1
ASSLWGPLTGFSGANVLT
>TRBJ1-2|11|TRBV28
ASSLRGTDLHT
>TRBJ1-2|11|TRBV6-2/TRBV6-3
ASSPGTSYGYT
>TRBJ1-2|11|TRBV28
ASRTGGAYGYT
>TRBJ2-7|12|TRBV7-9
ASSFGDRAPLRY
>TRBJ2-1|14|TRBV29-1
SVVGGRNISYNEQF
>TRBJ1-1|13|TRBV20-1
SAARRDRGQGEAF
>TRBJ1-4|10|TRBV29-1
SAMDRGEKLF
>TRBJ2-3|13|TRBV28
ASSFGDRATDTQY
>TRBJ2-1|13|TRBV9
ASSVAGGSYNEQF
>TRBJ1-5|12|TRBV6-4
ASSETDSNQPQH
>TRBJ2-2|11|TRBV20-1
SAHRDRGGELF